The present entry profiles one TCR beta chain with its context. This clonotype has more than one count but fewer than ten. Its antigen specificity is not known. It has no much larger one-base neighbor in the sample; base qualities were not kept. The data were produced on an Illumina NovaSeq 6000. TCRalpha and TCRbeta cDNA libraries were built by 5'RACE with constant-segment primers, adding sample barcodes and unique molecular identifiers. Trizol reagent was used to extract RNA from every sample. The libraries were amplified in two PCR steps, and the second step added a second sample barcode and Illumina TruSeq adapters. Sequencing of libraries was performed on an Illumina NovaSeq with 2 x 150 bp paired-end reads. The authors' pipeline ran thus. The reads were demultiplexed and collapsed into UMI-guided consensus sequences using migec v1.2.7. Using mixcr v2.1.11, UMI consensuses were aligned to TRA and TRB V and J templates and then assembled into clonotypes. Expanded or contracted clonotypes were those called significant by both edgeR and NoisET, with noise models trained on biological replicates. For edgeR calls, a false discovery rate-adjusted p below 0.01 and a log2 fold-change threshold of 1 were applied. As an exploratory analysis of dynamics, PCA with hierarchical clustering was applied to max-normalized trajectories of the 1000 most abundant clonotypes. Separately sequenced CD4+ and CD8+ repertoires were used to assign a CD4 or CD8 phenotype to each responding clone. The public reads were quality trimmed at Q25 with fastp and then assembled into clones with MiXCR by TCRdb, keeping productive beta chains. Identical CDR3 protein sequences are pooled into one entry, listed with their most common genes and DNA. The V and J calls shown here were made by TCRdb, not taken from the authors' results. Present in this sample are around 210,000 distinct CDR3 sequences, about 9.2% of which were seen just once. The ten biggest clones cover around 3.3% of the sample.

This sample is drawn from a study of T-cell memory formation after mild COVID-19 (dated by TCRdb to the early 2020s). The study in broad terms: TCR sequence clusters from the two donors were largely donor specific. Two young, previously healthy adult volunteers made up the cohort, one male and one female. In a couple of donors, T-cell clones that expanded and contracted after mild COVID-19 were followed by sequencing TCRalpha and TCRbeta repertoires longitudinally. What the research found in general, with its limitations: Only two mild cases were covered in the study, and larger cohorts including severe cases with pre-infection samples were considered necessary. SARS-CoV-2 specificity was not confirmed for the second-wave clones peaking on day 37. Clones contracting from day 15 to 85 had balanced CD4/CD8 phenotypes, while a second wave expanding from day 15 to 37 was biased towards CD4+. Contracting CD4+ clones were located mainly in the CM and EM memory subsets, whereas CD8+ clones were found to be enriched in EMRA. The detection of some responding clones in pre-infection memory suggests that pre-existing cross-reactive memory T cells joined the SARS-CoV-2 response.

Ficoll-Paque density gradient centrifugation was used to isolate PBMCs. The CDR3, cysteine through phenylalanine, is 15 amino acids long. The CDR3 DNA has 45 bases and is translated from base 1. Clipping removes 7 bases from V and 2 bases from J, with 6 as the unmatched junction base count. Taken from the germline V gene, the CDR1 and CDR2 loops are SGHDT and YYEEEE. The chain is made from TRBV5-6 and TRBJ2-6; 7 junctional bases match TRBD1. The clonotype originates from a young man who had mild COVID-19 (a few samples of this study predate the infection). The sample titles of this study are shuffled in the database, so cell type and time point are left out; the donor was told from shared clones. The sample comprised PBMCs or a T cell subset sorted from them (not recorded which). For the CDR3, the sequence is CASATGATGANVLTF. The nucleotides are TGTGCCAGCGCTACAGGGGCCACTGGGGCCAACGTCCTGACTTTC.